The 9 T cell receptor beta chains reported below all come from one sample, sequenced in a study of cytomegalovirus exposure and HLA in healthy donors. Profiled with immunoSEQ multiplex PCR; TCRdb holds only in-frame clones, not every one. This sample has about 86,000 clones, with about 92% found just once. Sequenced material: PBMCs. The receptors here all came from a young man in good health and CMV-seronegative.

J is TRBJ2-1 and V is TRBV5-1, with 7 bases matching TRBD1. V trimming: 4 bases; J trimming: 10 bases; junction bases outside the gene matches: 14. The CDR3 has 15 residues. Looked up from germline, CDR1 is SGHRS and CDR2 is YFSETQ. CDR3 sequence reads: CASSRRDSASGEQFF. CDR3 bases: TGCGCCAGCAGCAGACGGGACAGCGCTTCGGGGGAGCAGTTCTTC.

The gene calls are TRBV30 and TRBJ1-6; D remains unclear. The germline CDR1 and CDR2 sequences are GTSNPN and SVGIG (reference sequence). V lost 2 bases, J lost 2 bases, and 10 bases lay in between. The CDR3 sequence is 15 residues long. The CDR3 coding sequence is TGTGCCTGGAGTAAGGGAGGAGCCTATAATTCACCCCTCCACTTT. It codes for CAWSKGGAYNSPLHF.

V gene TRBV5-4 combines with J gene TRBJ2-7; 8 bases map to TRBD2. After removal of 1 base from V and 6 bases from J, the junction contained 12 bases not matched to a gene. The germline CDR1 and CDR2 sequences are SGHNT and YYREEE (reference sequence). The CDR3 is 16 amino acids. CDR3: CASSLIGRASFGEQYF. The CDR3 nucleotides are TGTGCCAGCAGCTTGATCGGGAGGGCGTCTTTTGGCGAGCAGTACTTC.

V is TRBV19 and J is TRBJ2-2, with D possibly being TRBD1 (6 bases). V shed 5 bases and J shed 5 bases, with 15 bases lying between them. The CDR3 spans 15 residues. Germline V lookup: CDR1 LNHDA, CDR2 SQIVND (reference sequence). The CDR3 nucleotides read TGTGCCAGTAGTCCGAACAGGGCGGGTACCGGGGAGCTGTTTTTT. It specifies CASSPNRAGTGELFF.

The rearrangement joins TRBV5-1 to TRBJ2-1; 8 bases align to TRBD2. Germline values: CDR1 SGHRS, CDR2 YFSETQ. Trimming took 2 bases from V and 6 from J; bases not matched to a gene: 10. This CDR3 has 16 amino acids. CDR3 loop: CASSFGSSGTSNEQFF. The CDR3 DNA reads TGCGCCAGCAGCTTCGGAAGTAGCGGGACCTCCAATGAGCAGTTCTTC.

This clone has just one count. The chain uses TRBV4-2 and TRBJ2-1; 14 nucleotides agree with TRBD2. CDR1 and CDR2 (germline): LGHNA, YNFKEQ. V was clipped by 7 bases and J by 6 bases; unmatched bases: 5. The CDR3 runs to 15 residues. The CDR3 nucleotides are TGTGCCAGCACCACCGGGACTAGCGGGAGCAATGAGCAGTTCTTC. It specifies CASTTGTSGSNEQFF.

This clone occurred once. The chain combines TRBV7-6 with TRBJ2-2; D is unresolved. This CDR3 has 16 amino acids. V lost 5 bases and J lost 1, with 14 bases in between. The germline V gene encodes CDR1 SGHVS and CDR2 FNYEAQ. CDR3 nucleotide sequence: TGTGCCAGCAGCCCCTTTGGGCTACAGAACACCGGGGAGCTGTTTTTT. It yields the protein CASSPFGLQNTGELFF.

The chain links TRBV19 to TRBJ1-5; maybe TRBD1 (6 bases). The V end was cut by 7 bases, the J end by 4 bases, with 20 bases between. The CDR3 is 16 residues long. Per the germline V gene, CDR1 is LNHDA and CDR2 is SQIVND (reference sequence). The CDR3 loop is CASTLRGGLGNQPQHF. CDR3 in DNA: TGTGCCAGTACTCTTAGGGGGGGGCTGGGAAATCAGCCCCAGCATTTT.

The J gene is TRBJ2-5, the V gene TRBV10-3; the match to TRBD1 covers 7 bases. The CDR3 loop spans 12 amino acids. Germline V lookup: CDR1 ENHRY, CDR2 SYGVKD. V trimming: 8 bases; J trimming: 2 bases; junction bases outside the gene matches: 2. The CDR3 region has the DNA TGTGCCATCCGGGACAGACAAGAGACCCAGTACTTC. Translation: CAIRDRQETQYF.